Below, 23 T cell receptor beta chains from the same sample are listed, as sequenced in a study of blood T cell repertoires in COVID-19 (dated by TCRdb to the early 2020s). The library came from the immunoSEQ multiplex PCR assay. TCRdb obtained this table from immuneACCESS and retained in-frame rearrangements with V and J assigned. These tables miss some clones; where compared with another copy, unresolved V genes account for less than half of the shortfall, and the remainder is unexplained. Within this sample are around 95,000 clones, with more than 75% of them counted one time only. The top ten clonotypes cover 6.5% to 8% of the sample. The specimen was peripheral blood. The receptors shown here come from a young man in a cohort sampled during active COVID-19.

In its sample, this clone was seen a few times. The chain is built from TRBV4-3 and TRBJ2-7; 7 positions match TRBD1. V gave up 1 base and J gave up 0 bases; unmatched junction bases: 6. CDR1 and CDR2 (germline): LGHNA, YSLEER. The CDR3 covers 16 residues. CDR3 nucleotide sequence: TGCGCCAGCAGCCAAGGCACCGGGACAGCCTCCTACGAGCAGTACTTC. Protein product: CASSQGTGTASYEQYF.

The CDR3: CASSPGLGGLDNQPQHF. CDR3 nucleotides: TGCGCCAGCAGCCCAGGTCTGGGGGGATTAGACAATCAGCCCCAGCATTTT. The genes are TRBV5-1 and TRBJ1-5, with a possible D match to TRBD1 (5 bases). The germline CDR1 and CDR2 sequences are SGHRS and YFSETQ. CDR3 length: 17 amino acids. Between the trimmed V and J ends, which lost 4 bases and 3 bases, there was a span of 20 bases.

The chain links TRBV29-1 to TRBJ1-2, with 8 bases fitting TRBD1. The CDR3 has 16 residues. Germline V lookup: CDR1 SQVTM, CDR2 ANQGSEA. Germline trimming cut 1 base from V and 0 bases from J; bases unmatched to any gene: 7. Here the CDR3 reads CSVEGGRDRTNYGYTF. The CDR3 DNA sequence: TGCAGCGTTGAAGGGGGGCGGGACAGGACTAACTATGGCTACACCTTC. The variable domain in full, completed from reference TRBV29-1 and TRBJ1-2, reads SAVISQKPSRDICQRGTSLTIQCQVDSQVTMMFWYRQQPGQSLTLIATANQGSEATYESGFVIDKFPISRPNLTFSTLTVSNMSPEDSSIYLCSVEGGRDRTNYGYTFGSGTRLTVV.

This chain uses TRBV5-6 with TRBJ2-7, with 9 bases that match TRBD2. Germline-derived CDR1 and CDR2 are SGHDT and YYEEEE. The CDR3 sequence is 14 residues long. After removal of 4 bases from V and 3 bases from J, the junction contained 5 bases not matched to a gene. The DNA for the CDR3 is TGTGCCAGCAGCCGGGGACTAGCTATCTACGAGCAGTACTTC. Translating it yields CASSRGLAIYEQYF.

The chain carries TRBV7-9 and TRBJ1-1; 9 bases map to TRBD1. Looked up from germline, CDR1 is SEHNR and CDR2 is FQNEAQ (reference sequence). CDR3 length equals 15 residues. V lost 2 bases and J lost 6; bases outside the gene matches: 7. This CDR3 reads CASSLSGQGAAEAFF. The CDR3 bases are TGTGCCAGCAGCTTATCGGGACAGGGCGCTGCTGAAGCTTTCTTT.

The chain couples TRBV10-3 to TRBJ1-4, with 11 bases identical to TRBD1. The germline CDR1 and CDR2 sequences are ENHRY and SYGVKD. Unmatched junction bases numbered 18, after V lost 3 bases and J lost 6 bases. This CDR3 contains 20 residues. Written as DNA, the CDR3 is TGTGCCATCAGTGACCAAAGAACCGGGACAGGGGGATCAGTGCATGAAAAACTGTTTTTT. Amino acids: CAISDQRTGTGGSVHEKLFF.

The CDR3 DNA reads TGTGCCAGCAGTTACTCCCAGGGGACTACTTGGAACACTGAAGCTTTCTTT. Translation: CASSYSQGTTWNTEAFF. J is TRBJ1-1 and V is TRBV6-2 or TRBV6-3; weak D call: TRBD1 (6 bases). Trimming took off 0 bases at V and 1 base at J, with 15 bases between the two ends. CDR3 size: 17 residues. Germline CDR1 MNHEY, CDR2 SVGEGT.

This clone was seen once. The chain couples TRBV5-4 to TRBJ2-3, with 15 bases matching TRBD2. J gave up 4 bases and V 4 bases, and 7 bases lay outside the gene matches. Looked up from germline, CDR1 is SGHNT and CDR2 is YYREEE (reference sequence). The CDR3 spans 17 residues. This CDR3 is CASSGLAGGPVSDTQYF. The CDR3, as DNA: TGTGCCAGCAGCGGACTAGCGGGGGGGCCGGTCTCAGATACGCAGTATTTT.

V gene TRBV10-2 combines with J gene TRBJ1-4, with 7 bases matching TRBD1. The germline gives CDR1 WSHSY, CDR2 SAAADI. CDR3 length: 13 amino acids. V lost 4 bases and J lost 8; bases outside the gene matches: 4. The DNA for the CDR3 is TGCGCCAGCAGTGCGGACAGGACGGAAAAACTGTTTTTT. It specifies CASSADRTEKLFF.

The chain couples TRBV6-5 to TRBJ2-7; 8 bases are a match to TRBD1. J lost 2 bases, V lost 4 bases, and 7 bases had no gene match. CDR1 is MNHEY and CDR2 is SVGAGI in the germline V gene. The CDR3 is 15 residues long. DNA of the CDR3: TGTGCCAGCAGTTCTCCCGGACAGGGAACCTACGAGCAGTACTTC. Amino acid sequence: CASSSPGQGTYEQYF.

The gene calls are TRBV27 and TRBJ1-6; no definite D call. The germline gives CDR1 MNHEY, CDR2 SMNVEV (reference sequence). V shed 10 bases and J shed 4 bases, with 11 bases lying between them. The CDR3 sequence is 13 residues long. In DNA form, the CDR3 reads TGTGCCACTTCGCTGGAGTATAATTCACCCCTCCACTTT. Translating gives CATSLEYNSPLHF.

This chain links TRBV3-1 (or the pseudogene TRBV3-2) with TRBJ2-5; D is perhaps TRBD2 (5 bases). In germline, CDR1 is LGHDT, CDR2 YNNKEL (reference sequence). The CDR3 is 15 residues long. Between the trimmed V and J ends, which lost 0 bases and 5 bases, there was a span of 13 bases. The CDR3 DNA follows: TGTGCCAGCAGCCAAGACCTTAGCGTCGGGGAGACCCAGTACTTC. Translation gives CASSQDLSVGETQYF.

The CDR3 region is CASSFAGYEQYF. The CDR3 coding sequence is TGTGCCAGCAGTTTCGCGGGGTACGAGCAGTACTTC. The rearrangement joins TRBV12-3 or TRBV12-4 to TRBJ2-7; tentatively, D is TRBD2 (6 bases). CDR3 length: 12 amino acids. The V and J ends lost 3 bases and 4 bases respectively, with 7 bases between them.

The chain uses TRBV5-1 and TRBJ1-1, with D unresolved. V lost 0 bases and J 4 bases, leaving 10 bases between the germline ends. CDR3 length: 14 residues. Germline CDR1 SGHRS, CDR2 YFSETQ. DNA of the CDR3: TGCGCCAGCAGCTTGGACGTGCGGATCACTGAAGCTTTCTTT. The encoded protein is CASSLDVRITEAFF.

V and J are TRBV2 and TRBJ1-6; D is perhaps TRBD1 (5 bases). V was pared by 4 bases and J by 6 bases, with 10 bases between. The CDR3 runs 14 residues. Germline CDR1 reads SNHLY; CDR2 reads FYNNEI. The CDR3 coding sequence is TGTGCCAGCAGTGGTACAGGAGTTAATTCACCCCTCCACTTT. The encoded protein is CASSGTGVNSPLHF.

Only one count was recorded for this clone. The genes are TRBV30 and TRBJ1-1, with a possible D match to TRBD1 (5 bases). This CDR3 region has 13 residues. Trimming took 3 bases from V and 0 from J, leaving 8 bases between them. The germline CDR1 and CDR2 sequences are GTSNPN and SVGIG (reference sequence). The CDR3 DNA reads TGTGCCTGGAGGAAGACAGTGAACACTGAAGCTTTCTTT. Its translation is CAWRKTVNTEAFF.

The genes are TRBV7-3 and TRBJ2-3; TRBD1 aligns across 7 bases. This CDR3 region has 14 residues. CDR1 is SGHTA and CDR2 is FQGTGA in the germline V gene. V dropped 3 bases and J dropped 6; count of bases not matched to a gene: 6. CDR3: CASSLTGYMDTQYF. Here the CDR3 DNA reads TGTGCCAGCAGCTTGACAGGGTATATGGATACGCAGTATTTT.

The CDR3 sequence is CASSTLAGELSSYNEQFF. CDR3 bases: TGTGCCAGCAGCACTTTAGCGGGGGAGCTCAGCTCCTACAATGAGCAGTTCTTC. This rearrangement joins TRBV7-6 to TRBJ2-1, with 9 bases fitting TRBD2. Trimming at V came to 5 bases and at J to 0 bases, leaving 11 bases not matched to a gene. Germline CDR1 and CDR2: SGHVS and FNYEAQ. The CDR3 totals 18 residues.

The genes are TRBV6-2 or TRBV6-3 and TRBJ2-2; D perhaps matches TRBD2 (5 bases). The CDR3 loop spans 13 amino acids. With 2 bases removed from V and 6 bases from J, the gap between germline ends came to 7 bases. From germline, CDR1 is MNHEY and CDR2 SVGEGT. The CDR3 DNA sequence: TGTGCCAGCAGTTACCTGGAGGCCGGGGAGCTGTTTTTT. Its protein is CASSYLEAGELFF.

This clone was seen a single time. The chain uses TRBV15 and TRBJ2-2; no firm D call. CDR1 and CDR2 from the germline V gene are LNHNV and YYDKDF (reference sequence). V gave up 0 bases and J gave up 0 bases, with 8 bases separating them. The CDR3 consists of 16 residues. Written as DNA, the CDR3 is TGTGCCACCAGCAGAGATCTCCCCTCGAACACCGGGGAGCTGTTTTTT. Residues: CATSRDLPSNTGELFF.

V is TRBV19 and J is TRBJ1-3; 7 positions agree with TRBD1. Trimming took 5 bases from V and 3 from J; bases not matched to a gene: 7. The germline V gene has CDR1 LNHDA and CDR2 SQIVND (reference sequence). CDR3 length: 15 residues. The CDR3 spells CASSAIRDSGNTIYF. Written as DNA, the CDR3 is TGTGCCAGTAGTGCAATCCGGGACAGTGGAAACACCATATATTTT.

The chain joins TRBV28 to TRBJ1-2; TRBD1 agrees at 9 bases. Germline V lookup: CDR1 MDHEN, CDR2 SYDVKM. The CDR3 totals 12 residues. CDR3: CATGTGPLGYTF. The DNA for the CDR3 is TGTGCTACGGGGACAGGGCCTTTGGGCTACACCTTC.

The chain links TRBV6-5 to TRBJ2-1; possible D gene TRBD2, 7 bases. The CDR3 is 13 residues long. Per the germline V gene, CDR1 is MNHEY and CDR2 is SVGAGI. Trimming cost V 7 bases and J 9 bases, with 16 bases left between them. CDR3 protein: CASNWEGVGEQFF. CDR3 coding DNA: TGTGCCAGCAACTGGGAGGGGGTCGGTGAGCAGTTCTTC.